The 30 T cell receptor beta chains listed next were all sequenced from one sample in a study of chemoradiotherapy in HPV16-positive cancers. Profiling relied on immunoSEQ multiplex PCR, and the TCRdb table lists in-frame clones only, not all of them. The table has roughly 34,000 clones, roughly 75% seen once. Source: blood, taken from a patient who underwent chemoradiotherapy. The receptors derive from a human donor with HPV-associated anogenital cancer.

This chain connects TRBV30 to TRBJ2-1; no clear D. The V gene lost 2 bases and the J gene lost 8 bases, with 10 bases spanning the gap. Germline V gene sequence: CDR1 GTSNPN, CDR2 SVGIG (reference sequence). The CDR3 covers 12 residues. CDR3 amino acids: CAWSSVRYEQFF. The DNA of the CDR3 is TGTGCCTGGAGTTCGGTCCGGTATGAGCAGTTCTTC.

The chain carries TRBV5-1 and TRBJ2-7; 8 bases map to TRBD1. Germline V gene data show CDR1 as SGHRS and CDR2 as YFSETQ. J was trimmed by 3 bases and V by 4 bases; bases with no gene match: 3. CDR3 length: 13 residues. CDR3 DNA: TGCGCCAGCAGCCCAGGGGGCGGCTACGAGCAGTACTTC. It yields the protein CASSPGGGYEQYF.

This clone was found a few times. The CDR3: CASATETGGEYF. CDR3 bases: TGTGCCAGCGCGACGGAAACTGGCGGCGAGTATTTT. The genes are TRBV7-9 and TRBJ2-3; D is unclear. This CDR3 spans 12 amino acids. The germline CDR1 and CDR2 sequences are SEHNR and FQNEAQ (reference sequence). V lost 8 bases, J lost 13 bases, and 19 bases lay in between.

The chain is built from TRBV2 and TRBJ2-3; D remains unclear. V lost 4 bases, J lost 4 bases, and 12 bases lay in between. Germline V gives CDR1 SNHLY, CDR2 FYNNEI. The CDR3 is 14 amino acids. CDR3 protein: CASSVRPEPDTQYF. DNA for the CDR3: TGTGCCAGCAGTGTGAGACCCGAGCCAGATACGCAGTATTTT. Full variable domain (missing parts from reference TRBV2 and TRBJ2-3): EPEVTQTPSHQVTQMGQEVILRCVPISNHLYFYWYRQILGQKVEFLVSFYNNEISEKSEIFDDQFSVERPDGSNFTLKIRSTKLEDSAMYFCASSVRPEPDTQYFGPGTRLTVL.

The chain joins TRBV7-2 to TRBJ1-1; D perhaps matches TRBD1 (5 bases). CDR1 and CDR2 (germline): SGHTA, FQGNSA. This CDR3 contains 14 residues. Trimming took 2 bases from V and 5 from J, leaving 12 bases between them. The CDR3: CASSLYSGGTEAFF. The CDR3 nucleotides read TGTGCCAGCAGCTTATACTCCGGGGGAACTGAAGCTTTCTTT.

The gene calls are TRBV5-1 and TRBJ1-1; 7 nucleotides align to TRBD1. The CDR3 totals 16 residues. From germline, CDR1 is SGHRS and CDR2 YFSETQ. V lost 5 bases, J lost 0 bases, and 10 bases stayed unmatched. The CDR3 sequence is CASSPSMGQLNTEAFF. CDR3 nucleotide sequence: TGCGCCAGCAGTCCGTCAATGGGACAGCTGAACACTGAAGCTTTCTTT.

The chain has TRBV7-9 and TRBJ2-1; 9 nucleotides match TRBD2. Germline CDR1 reads SEHNR; CDR2 reads FQNEAQ (reference sequence). V lost 2 bases to trimming and J lost 5 bases; unmatched junction nucleotides: 7. The CDR3 has 16 residues. The CDR3 sequence: CASSLTIAGVHNEQFF. For the CDR3, the DNA is TGTGCCAGCAGCTTAACTATAGCGGGGGTCCACAATGAGCAGTTCTTC.

The chain uses TRBV27 and TRBJ2-3; D uncertain. The CDR3 is made up of 11 amino acids. Trimming cost V 3 bases and J 6 bases, with 4 bases left between them. Per the germline V gene, CDR1 is MNHEY and CDR2 is SMNVEV (reference sequence). CDR3 sequence (DNA): TGTGCCAGCAGTTTTCGGGATACGCAGTATTTT. Amino acids: CASSFRDTQYF.

The sample holds a few counts of this clone. V usage is TRBV2 and J usage is TRBJ1-4; perhaps TRBD1 as D (5 bases). CDR1 is SNHLY and CDR2 is FYNNEI in the germline V gene. This CDR3 is built from 13 residues. V was cut by 6 bases and J by 6 bases, with 11 bases left in between. This CDR3 is CASRDSVDEKLFF. CDR3 in DNA: TGTGCCAGCAGAGACAGCGTGGATGAAAAACTGTTTTTT.

This chain uses TRBV2 with TRBJ1-4, with D possibly matching TRBD1 (5 bases). This CDR3 contains 15 residues. Looked up from germline, CDR1 is SNHLY and CDR2 is FYNNEI. Trimming pared 2 bases from V and 0 bases from J, leaving 7 bases between. CDR3 in DNA: TGTGCCAGCAGTGAACCGACAGCAACTAATGAAAAACTGTTTTTT. Translated, it gives CASSEPTATNEKLFF.

This clone showed up just a few times. The DNA of the CDR3 is TGTGCCAGCAGCTCATCGAACACCGGGGAGCTGTTTTTT. Residues: CASSSSNTGELFF. The rearrangement links TRBV7-3 to TRBJ2-2; D remains unclear. This CDR3 spans 13 amino acids. The germline V gene encodes CDR1 SGHTA and CDR2 FQGTGA. Between the trimmed V and J ends, which lost 4 bases and 0 bases, there was a span of 3 bases.

V usage is TRBV5-5 and J usage is TRBJ1-5, with TRBD1 identical over 9 bases. The V and J ends lost 7 bases and 3 bases, in that order; junction bases with no gene match: 8. The CDR3 loop spans 15 amino acids. Looked up from germline, CDR1 is SGHKS and CDR2 is YYEKEE (reference sequence). The CDR3 DNA reads as TGTGCCAGCGGTGGGACAGGGAAGGACAATCAGCCCCAGCATTTT. Its translation: CASGGTGKDNQPQHF.

The chain employs TRBV4-2 and TRBJ1-1; possible D gene TRBD1, 5 bases. The CDR3 has 14 amino acids. With 0 bases removed from V and 1 base from J, the gap between germline ends came to 6 bases. Germline lookup yields CDR1 LGHNA and CDR2 YNFKEQ. The chain's CDR3 is CASSQDRGNTEAFF. CDR3 sequence (DNA): TGTGCCAGCAGCCAAGATAGGGGGAACACTGAAGCTTTCTTT.

This clone occurred once. The chain has TRBV2 and TRBJ1-1, with D possibly being TRBD1 (6 bases). Looked up from germline, CDR1 is SNHLY and CDR2 is FYNNEI. V was shortened by 4 bases and J by 7 bases, with 13 bases between the two germline ends. This CDR3 has 13 amino acids. The CDR3 is CASSAGAIGEAFF. Here the CDR3 DNA reads TGTGCCAGCAGTGCGGGGGCGATTGGTGAAGCTTTCTTT.

The chain combines TRBV9 with TRBJ2-5; 13 bases line up with TRBD2. The ends lost 4 bases at V and 2 bases at J; junction bases unmatched: 5. This CDR3 comprises 16 residues. Germline V gene data show CDR1 as SGDLS and CDR2 as YYNGEE. CDR3 bases: TGTGCCAGCAGCTCCGGACTAGCGGGGGTTCAAGAGACCCAGTACTTC. This codes for CASSSGLAGVQETQYF. The complete variable domain, with remaining parts taken from reference TRBV9 and TRBJ2-5, reads DSGVTQTPKHLITATGQRVTLRCSPRSGDLSVYWYQQSLDQGLQFLIQYYNGEERAKGNILERFSAQQFPDLHSELNLSSLELGDSALYFCASSSGLAGVQETQYFGPGTRLLVL.

The chain recombines TRBV18 with TRBJ1-5; 9 bases are shared with TRBD1. This CDR3 comprises 15 residues. J lost 5 bases, V lost 1 base, and 3 bases had no gene match. The V gene's germline CDR1 is KGHSH and CDR2 LQKENI. CDR3: CASSPQDRGDQPQHF. CDR3 in DNA: TGTGCCAGCTCACCACAGGACAGGGGAGATCAGCCCCAGCATTTT.

The V gene is TRBV5-1, the J gene TRBJ2-3, with 10 bases identical to TRBD2. After removal of 0 bases from V and 6 bases from J, the junction contained 7 bases not matched to a gene. CDR3 size: 16 residues. Per the germline V gene, CDR1 is SGHRS and CDR2 is YFSETQ. CDR3 sequence (DNA): TGCGCCAGCAGCTTGGATCTAGCGGGGGCAGCGGATACGCAGTATTTT. Translating gives CASSLDLAGAADTQYF.

The chain employs TRBV5-6 and TRBJ2-3, with D tentatively TRBD1 (6 bases). V gave up 4 bases and J gave up 0 bases, with 12 bases separating them. CDR3 size: 15 residues. Germline values: CDR1 SGHDT, CDR2 YYEEEE. CDR3: CASSLQGPSTDTQYF. CDR3 coding DNA: TGTGCCAGCAGCCTACAGGGACCAAGCACAGATACGCAGTATTTT.

V is TRBV18 and J is TRBJ2-7; either TRBD1 or TRBD2 may fit D (6 bases each). This CDR3 region has 16 residues. Germline CDR1 and CDR2: KGHSH and LQKENI. The V gene lost 2 bases and the J gene lost 4 bases, with 18 bases spanning the gap. CDR3 protein: CASSPEGRGRGYEQYF. As DNA, the CDR3 is TGTGCCAGCTCACCAGAGGGCAGGGGCCGGGGGTACGAGCAGTACTTC.

The chain joins TRBV5-1 to TRBJ2-7; perhaps TRBD1 as D (6 bases). The CDR3 length is 12 residues. CDR1 and CDR2 (germline): SGHRS, YFSETQ. V was shortened by 5 bases and J by 7 bases, with 13 bases between the two germline ends. The CDR3 protein is CASRHSGDEQYF. In DNA, the CDR3 is TGCGCCAGCAGACACTCAGGGGATGAGCAGTACTTC.

This clone has more than one count but fewer than ten. The J gene is TRBJ1-6, the V gene TRBV7-9; D possibly corresponds to TRBD1 (6 bases). Per germline, CDR1 SEHNR and CDR2 FQNEAQ (reference sequence). There are 16 residues in the CDR3. V gave up 7 bases and J gave up 7 bases, with 20 bases separating them. DNA of the CDR3: TGTGCCAGCAACCGTGGACAGTCAACGGGGAATTCACCCCTCCACTTT. It encodes CASNRGQSTGNSPLHF.

This clone was counted a few times. The J gene is TRBJ2-5, the V gene TRBV7-6; D is undetermined. V lost 2 bases, J lost 2 bases, and 15 bases lay in between. Germline V gene sequence: CDR1 SGHVS, CDR2 FNYEAQ. CDR3 length: 16 amino acids. The chain's CDR3 is CASSLSVRLAQETQYF. As DNA, the CDR3 is TGTGCCAGCAGCTTAAGCGTCCGGTTAGCACAAGAGACCCAGTACTTC.

This clone was observed a few times. V is TRBV27 and J is TRBJ2-1; D is possibly TRBD2 (6 bases). There are 15 residues in the CDR3. CDR1 is MNHEY, CDR2 SMNVEV, per germline (reference sequence). Trimming cost V 2 bases and J 6 bases, with 14 bases left between them. CDR3 residues: CASSLPGTASNEQFF. CDR3 DNA: TGTGCCAGCAGTTTACCCGGGACTGCGAGCAATGAGCAGTTCTTC.

The chain joins TRBV7-9 to TRBJ2-3; 7 bases line up with TRBD1. The CDR3 extends over 15 amino acids. Germline V gives CDR1 SEHNR, CDR2 FQNEAQ (reference sequence). With V trimmed by 7 bases and J by 4 bases, 11 bases remained unmatched. The CDR3 bases are TGTGCCAGCACAAGGGACAGTCAAATATCAGATACGCAGTATTTT. Translated: CASTRDSQISDTQYF.

Only one count was recorded for this clone. The CDR3 coding sequence is TGTGCCAGCAGCTCCCGGGCCCGCACAGATACGCAGTATTTT. This translates into CASSSRARTDTQYF. The chain combines TRBV4-2 with TRBJ2-3; the D is unclear. The CDR3 length is 14 residues. Trimming took off 5 bases at V and 1 base at J, with 10 bases between the two ends. In germline, CDR1 is LGHNA, CDR2 YNFKEQ.

The DNA of the CDR3 is TGTGCCAGCAGTTATTGTATAAGCAATCAGCCCCAGCATTTT. Translation: CASSYCISNQPQHF. J is TRBJ1-5 and V is TRBV6-7; no clear D gene. TRBV6-7 is reported as an ORF; its role is uncertain. Between the trimmed V and J ends, which lost 3 bases and 1 base, there was a span of 7 bases. The CDR3 is made up of 14 amino acids.

The chain uses TRBV27 and TRBJ2-2; no reliable D call. The CDR3 is 14 amino acids. V was pared by 3 bases and J by 4 bases, with 9 bases between. Germline CDR1 MNHEY, CDR2 SMNVEV (reference sequence). This chain's CDR3 is CASSFDSGTGELFF. The DNA of the CDR3 is TGTGCCAGCAGTTTCGATTCGGGCACCGGGGAGCTGTTTTTT.

This clone was counted only a few times. V usage is TRBV5-1 and J usage is TRBJ2-5, with D perhaps assigned TRBD1 or TRBD2 (5 bases each). V lost 5 bases and J 2 bases, leaving 13 bases between the germline ends. The CDR3 covers 14 residues. Germline assignment: CDR1 SGHRS and CDR2 YFSETQ. CDR3: CASSKGTEQETQYF. The CDR3 DNA follows: TGCGCCAGCAGTAAGGGGACGGAACAAGAGACCCAGTACTTC. The complete variable domain, with remaining parts taken from reference TRBV5-1 and TRBJ2-5, reads KAGVTQTPRYLIKTRGQQVTLSCSPISGHRSVSWYQQTPGQGLQFLFEYFSETQRNKGNFPGRFSGRQFSNSRSEMNVSTLELGDSALYLCASSKGTEQETQYFGPGTRLLVL.

The chain carries TRBV19 and TRBJ1-5, with 7 bases fitting TRBD1. Trimming took 6 bases from V and 0 from J; bases not matched to a gene: 2. The CDR3 is 14 residues long. Looked up from germline, CDR1 is LNHDA and CDR2 is SQIVND (reference sequence). CDR3 sequence reads: CASSHRGSNQPQHF. The CDR3 region has the DNA TGTGCCAGTAGCCACAGGGGTAGCAATCAGCCCCAGCATTTT.

This chain uses TRBV5-8 with TRBJ2-7; 8 positions match TRBD1. After removal of 5 bases from V and 9 bases from J, the junction contained 7 bases not matched to a gene. Germline V lookup: CDR1 SGHTS, CDR2 YDEGEE. This CDR3 has 12 amino acids. The CDR3, as DNA: TGTGCCAGCAGGTCTGACAGGGGAGCGCAGTACTTC. Protein sequence: CASRSDRGAQYF. Together with reference TRBV5-8 and TRBJ2-7, the CDR3 gives the full variable domain: EAGVTQSPTHLIKTRGQQATLRCSPISGHTSVYWYQQALGLGLQFLLWYDEGEERNRGNFPPRFSGRQFPNYSSELNVNALELEDSALYLCASRSDRGAQYFGPGTRLTVT.